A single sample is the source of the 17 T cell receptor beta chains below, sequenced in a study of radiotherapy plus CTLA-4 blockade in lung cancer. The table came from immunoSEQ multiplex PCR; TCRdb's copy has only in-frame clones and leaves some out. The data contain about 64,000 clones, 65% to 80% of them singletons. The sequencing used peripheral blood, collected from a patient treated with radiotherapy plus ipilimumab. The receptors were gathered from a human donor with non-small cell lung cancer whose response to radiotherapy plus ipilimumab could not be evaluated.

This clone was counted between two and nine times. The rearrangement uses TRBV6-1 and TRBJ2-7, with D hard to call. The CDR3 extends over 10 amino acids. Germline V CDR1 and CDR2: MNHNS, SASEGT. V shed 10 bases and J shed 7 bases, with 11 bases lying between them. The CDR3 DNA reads TGTGCCATTGGAGACTGGGAGCAGTACTTC. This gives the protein CAIGDWEQYF.

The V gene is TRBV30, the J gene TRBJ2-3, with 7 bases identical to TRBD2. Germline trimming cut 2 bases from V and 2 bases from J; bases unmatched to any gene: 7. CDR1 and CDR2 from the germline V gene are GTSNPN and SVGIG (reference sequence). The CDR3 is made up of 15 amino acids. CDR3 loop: CAWSSSGLNTDTQYF. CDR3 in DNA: TGTGCCTGGAGTTCCTCGGGACTAAACACAGATACGCAGTATTTT.

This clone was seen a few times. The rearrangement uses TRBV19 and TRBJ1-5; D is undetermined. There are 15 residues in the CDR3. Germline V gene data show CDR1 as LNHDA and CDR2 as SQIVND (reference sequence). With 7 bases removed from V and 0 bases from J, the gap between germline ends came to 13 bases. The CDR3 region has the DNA TGTGCCAGTACTTATGGGCGGGATAGCAATCAGCCCCAGCATTTT. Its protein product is CASTYGRDSNQPQHF. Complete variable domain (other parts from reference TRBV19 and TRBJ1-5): DGGITQSPKYLFRKEGQNVTLSCEQNLNHDAMYWYRQDPGQGLRLIYYSQIVNDFQKGDIAEGYSVSREKKESFPLTVTSAQKNPTAFYLCASTYGRDSNQPQHFGDGTRLSIL.

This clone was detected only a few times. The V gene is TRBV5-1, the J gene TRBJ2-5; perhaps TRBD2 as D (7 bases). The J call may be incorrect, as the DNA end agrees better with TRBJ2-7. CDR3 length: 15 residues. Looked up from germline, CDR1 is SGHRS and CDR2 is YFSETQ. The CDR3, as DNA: TGCGCCAGCAGCTTGGTGGCGGGGGCCGCCTACGAGCAGTACTTC. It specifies CASSLVAGAAYEQYF.

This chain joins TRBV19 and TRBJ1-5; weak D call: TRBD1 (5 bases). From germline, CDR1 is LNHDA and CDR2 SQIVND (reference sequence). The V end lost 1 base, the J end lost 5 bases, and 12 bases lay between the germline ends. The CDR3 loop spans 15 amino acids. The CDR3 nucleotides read TGTGCCAGTAGTATAGCGGGCGACAGCCATCAGCCCCAGCATTTT. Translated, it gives CASSIAGDSHQPQHF.

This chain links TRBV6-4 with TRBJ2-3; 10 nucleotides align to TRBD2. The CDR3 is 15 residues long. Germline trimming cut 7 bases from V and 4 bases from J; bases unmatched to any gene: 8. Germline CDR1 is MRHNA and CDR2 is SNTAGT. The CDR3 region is CASNQAGGSPDTQYF. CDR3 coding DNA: TGTGCCAGCAATCAAGCGGGGGGGAGTCCAGATACGCAGTATTTT.

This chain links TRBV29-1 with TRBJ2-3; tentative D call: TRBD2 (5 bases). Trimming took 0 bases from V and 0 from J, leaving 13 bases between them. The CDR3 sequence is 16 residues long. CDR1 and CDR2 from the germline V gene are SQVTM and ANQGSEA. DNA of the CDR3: TGCAGCGTTGAAGATAACCGGGGTTATAGCACAGATACGCAGTATTTT. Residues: CSVEDNRGYSTDTQYF.

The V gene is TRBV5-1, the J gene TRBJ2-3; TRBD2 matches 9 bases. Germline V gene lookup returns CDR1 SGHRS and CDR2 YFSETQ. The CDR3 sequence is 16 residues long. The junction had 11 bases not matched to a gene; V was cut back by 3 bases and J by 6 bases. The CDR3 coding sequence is TGCGCCAGCAGCTGGGGAGGGGGACTAGCATCGGATACGCAGTATTTT. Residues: CASSWGGGLASDTQYF.

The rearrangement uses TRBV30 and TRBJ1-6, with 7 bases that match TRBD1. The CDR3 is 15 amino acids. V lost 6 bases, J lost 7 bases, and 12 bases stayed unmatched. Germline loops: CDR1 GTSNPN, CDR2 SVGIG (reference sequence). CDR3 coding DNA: TGTGCCTGCGGGACAGCATTCCTTAACAATTCACCCCTCCACTTT. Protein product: CACGTAFLNNSPLHF.

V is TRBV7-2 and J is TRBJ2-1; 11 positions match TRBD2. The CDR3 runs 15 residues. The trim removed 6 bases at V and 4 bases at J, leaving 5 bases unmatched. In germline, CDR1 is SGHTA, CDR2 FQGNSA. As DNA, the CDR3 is TGTGCCAGCAGTCTTGGACTAGCGGGTTACAATGAGCAGTTCTTC. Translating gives CASSLGLAGYNEQFF.

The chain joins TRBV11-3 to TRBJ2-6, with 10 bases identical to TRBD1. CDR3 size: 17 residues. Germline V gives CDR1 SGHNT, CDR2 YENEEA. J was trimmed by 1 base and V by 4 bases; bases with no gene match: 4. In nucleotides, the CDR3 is TGTGCCAGCAGCTGGCCGGGACAGGGGTCTGGGGCCAACGTCCTGACTTTC. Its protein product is CASSWPGQGSGANVLTF.

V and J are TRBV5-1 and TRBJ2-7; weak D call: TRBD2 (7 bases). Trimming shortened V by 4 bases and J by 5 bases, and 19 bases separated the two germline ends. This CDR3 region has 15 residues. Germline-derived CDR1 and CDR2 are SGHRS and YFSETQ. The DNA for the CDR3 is TGCGCCAGCAGCCCATCGGGGGGCGCTAGCGACGAGCAGTACTTC. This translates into CASSPSGGASDEQYF.

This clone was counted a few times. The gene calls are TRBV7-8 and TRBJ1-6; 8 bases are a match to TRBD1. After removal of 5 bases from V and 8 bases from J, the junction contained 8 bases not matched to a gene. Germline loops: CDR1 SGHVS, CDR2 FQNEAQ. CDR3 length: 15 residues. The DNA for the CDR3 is TGTGCCAGCAGCCCGCTACAGGGGGTTTATTCACCCCTCCACTTT. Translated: CASSPLQGVYSPLHF.

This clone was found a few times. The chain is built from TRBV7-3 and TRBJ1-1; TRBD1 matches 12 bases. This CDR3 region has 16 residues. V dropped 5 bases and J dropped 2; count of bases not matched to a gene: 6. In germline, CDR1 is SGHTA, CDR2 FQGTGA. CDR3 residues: CASSLGQGALNTEAFF. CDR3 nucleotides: TGTGCCAGCAGCCTGGGACAGGGGGCACTAAACACTGAAGCTTTCTTT. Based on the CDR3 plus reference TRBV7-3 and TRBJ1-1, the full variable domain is GAGVSQTPSNKVTEKGKYVELRCDPISGHTALYWYRQSLGQGPEFLIYFQGTGAADDSGLPNDRFFAVRPEGSVSTLKIQRTERGDSAVYLCASSLGQGALNTEAFFGQGTRLTVV.

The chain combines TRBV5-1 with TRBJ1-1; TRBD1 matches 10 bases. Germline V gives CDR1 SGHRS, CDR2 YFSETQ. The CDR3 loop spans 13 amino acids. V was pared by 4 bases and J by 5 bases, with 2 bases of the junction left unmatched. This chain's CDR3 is CASSAGQGTEAFF. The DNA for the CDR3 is TGCGCCAGCAGCGCGGGACAGGGGACTGAAGCTTTCTTT.

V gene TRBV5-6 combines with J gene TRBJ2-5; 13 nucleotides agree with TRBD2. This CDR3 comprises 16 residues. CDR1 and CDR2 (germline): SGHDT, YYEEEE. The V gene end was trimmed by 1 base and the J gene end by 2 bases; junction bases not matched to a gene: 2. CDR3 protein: CASSLTSGGVQETQYF. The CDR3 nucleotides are TGTGCCAGCAGCTTGACTAGCGGGGGGGTTCAAGAGACCCAGTACTTC.

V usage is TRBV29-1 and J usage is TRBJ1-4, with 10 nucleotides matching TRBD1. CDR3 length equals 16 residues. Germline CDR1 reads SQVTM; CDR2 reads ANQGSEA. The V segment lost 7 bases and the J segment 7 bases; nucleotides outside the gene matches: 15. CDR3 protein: CSAVIQTDRGAEKLFF. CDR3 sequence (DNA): TGCAGCGCTGTAATCCAAACGGACAGGGGGGCTGAAAAACTGTTTTTT.